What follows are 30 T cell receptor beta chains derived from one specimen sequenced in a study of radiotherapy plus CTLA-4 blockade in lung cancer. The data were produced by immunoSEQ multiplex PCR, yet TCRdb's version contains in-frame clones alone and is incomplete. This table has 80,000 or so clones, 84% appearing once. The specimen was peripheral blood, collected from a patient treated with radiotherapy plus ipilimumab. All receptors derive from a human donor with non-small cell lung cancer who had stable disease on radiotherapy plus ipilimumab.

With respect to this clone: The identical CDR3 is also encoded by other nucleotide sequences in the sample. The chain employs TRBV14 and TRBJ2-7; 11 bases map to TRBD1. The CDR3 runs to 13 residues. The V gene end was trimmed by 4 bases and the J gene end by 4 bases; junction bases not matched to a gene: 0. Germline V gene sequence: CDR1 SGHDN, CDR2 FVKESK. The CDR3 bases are TGTGCCAGCAGCCGGGACAGGGGGTACGAGCAGTACTTC. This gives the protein CASSRDRGYEQYF. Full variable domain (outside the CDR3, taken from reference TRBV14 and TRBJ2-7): EAGVTQFPSHSVIEKGQTVTLRCDPISGHDNLYWYRRVMGKEIKFLLHFVKESKQDESGMPNNRFLAERTGGTYSTLKVQPAELEDSGVYFCASSRDRGYEQYFGPGTRLTVT.

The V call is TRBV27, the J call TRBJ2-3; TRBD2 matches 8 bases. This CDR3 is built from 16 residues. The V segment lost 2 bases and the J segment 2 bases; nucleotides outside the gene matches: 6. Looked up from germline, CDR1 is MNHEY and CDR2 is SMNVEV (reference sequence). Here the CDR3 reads CASSLLGRASTDTQYF. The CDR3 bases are TGTGCCAGCAGTTTACTCGGGAGGGCCTCCACAGATACGCAGTATTTT.

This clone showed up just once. The CDR3 loop is CASSPAVGSSGNTIYF. The CDR3 bases are TGTGCCAGCAGCCCAGCCGTTGGAAGCTCTGGAAACACCATATATTTT. The chain recombines TRBV7-6 with TRBJ1-3; no firm D call. Germline values: CDR1 SGHVS, CDR2 FNYEAQ. V was clipped by 5 bases and J by 0 bases, with 14 bases between them. The CDR3 has 16 amino acids.

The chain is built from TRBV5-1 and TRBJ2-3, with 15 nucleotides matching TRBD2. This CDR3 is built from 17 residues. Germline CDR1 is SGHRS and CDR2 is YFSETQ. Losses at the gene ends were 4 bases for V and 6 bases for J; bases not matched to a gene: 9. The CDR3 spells CASSTRTSGGASDTQYF. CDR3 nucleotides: TGCGCCAGCAGCACCCGGACTAGCGGGGGGGCCAGTGATACGCAGTATTTT. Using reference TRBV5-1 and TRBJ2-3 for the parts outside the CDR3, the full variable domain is KAGVTQTPRYLIKTRGQQVTLSCSPISGHRSVSWYQQTPGQGLQFLFEYFSETQRNKGNFPGRFSGRQFSNSRSEMNVSTLELGDSALYLCASSTRTSGGASDTQYFGPGTRLTVL.

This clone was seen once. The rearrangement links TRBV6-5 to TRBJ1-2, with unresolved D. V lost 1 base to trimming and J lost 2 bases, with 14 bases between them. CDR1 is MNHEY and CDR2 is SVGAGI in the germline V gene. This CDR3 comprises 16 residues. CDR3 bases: TGTGCCAGCAGTTACTTAAGGGTTGGGGTGAACTATGGCTACACCTTC. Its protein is CASSYLRVGVNYGYTF.

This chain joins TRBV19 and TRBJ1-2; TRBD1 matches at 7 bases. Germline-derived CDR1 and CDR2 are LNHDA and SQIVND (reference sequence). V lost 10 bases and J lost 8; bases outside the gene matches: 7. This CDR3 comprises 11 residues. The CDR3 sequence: CATGQLHGYTF. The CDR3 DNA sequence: TGTGCCACGGGACAGCTGCACGGCTACACCTTC.

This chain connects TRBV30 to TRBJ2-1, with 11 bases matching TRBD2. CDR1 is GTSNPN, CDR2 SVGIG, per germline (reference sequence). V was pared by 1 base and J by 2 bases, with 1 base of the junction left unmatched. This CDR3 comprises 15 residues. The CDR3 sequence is CAWSEGLAAYNEQFF. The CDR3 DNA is TGTGCCTGGAGTGAGGGACTAGCGGCCTACAATGAGCAGTTCTTC.

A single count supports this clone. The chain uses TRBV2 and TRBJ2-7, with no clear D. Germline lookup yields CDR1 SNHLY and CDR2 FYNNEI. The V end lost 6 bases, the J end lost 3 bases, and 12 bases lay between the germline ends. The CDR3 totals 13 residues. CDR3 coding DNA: TGTGCCAGCAGCCGTTTGCTAATCTACGAGCAGTACTTC. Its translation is CASSRLLIYEQYF.

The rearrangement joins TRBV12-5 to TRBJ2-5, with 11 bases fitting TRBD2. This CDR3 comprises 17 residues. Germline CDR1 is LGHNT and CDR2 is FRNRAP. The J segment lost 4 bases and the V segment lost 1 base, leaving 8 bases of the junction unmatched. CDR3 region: CASGLGALAGGGETQYF. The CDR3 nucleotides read TGTGCTAGTGGTTTGGGAGCCCTAGCGGGGGGTGGAGAGACCCAGTACTTC. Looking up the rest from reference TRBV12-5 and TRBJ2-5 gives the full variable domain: DARVTQTPRHKVTEMGQEVTMRCQPILGHNTVFWYRQTMMQGLELLAYFRNRAPLDDSGMPKDRFSAEMPDATLATLKIQPSEPRDSAVYFCASGLGALAGGGETQYFGPGTRLLVL.

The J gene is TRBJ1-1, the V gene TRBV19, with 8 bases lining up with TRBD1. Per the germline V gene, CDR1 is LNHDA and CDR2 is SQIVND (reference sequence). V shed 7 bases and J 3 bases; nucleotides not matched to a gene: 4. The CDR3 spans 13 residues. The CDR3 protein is CASTTGGDTEAFF. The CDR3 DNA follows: TGTGCCAGTACCACAGGGGGGGACACTGAAGCTTTCTTT.

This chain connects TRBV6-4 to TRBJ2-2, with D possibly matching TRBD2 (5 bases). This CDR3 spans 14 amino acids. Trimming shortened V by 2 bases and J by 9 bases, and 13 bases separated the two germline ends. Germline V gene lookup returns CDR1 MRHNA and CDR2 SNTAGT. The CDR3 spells CASSDGRSDRELFF. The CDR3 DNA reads TGTGCCAGCAGTGACGGGAGATCCGACCGGGAGCTGTTTTTT.

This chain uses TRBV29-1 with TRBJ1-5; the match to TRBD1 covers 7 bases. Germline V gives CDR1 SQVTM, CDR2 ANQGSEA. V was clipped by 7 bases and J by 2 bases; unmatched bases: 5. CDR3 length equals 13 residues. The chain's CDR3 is CSATGTGNQPQHF. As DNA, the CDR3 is TGCAGCGCGACAGGGACTGGCAATCAGCCCCAGCATTTT.

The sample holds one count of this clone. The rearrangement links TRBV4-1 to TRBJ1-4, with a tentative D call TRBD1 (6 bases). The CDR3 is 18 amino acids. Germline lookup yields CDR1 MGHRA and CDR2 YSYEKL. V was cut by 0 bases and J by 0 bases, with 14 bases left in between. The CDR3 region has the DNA TGCGCCAGCAGCCAAGAACCTTTAGGGACAACAACTAATGAAAAACTGTTTTTT. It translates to CASSQEPLGTTTNEKLFF.

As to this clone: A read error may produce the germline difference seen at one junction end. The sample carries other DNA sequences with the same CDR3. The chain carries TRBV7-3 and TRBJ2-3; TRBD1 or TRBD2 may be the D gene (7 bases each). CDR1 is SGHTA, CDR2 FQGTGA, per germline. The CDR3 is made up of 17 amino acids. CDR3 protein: CASSSTPGGGGTDTQYF. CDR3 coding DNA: TGTGCCAGTAGCTCCACTCCAGGGGGAGGGGGCACAGATACGCAGTATTTT. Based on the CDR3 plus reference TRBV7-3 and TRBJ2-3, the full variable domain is GAGVSQTPSNKVTEKGKYVELRCDPISGHTALYWYRQSLGQGPEFLIYFQGTGAADDSGLPNDRFFAVRPEGSVSTLKIQRTERGDSAVYLCASSSTPGGGGTDTQYFGPGTRLTVL.

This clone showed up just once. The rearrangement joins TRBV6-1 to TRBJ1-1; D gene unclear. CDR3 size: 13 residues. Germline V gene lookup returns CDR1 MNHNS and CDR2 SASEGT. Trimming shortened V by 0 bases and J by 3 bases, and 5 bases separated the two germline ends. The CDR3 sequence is CASSEAPHTEAFF. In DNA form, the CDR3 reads TGTGCCAGCAGTGAAGCCCCGCACACTGAAGCTTTCTTT.

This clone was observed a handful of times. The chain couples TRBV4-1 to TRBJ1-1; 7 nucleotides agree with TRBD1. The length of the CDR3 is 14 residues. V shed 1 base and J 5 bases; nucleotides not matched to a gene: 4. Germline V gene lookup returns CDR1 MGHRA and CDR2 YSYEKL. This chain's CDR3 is CASSQGQGGTEAFF. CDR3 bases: TGCGCCAGCAGCCAAGGACAGGGTGGGACTGAAGCTTTCTTT.

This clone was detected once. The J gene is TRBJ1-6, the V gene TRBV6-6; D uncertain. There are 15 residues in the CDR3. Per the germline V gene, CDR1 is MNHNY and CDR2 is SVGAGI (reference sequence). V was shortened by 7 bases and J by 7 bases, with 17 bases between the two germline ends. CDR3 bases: TGTGCCAGCACACGGGGTATCGAACTCAATTCACCCCTCCACTTT. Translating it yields CASTRGIELNSPLHF.

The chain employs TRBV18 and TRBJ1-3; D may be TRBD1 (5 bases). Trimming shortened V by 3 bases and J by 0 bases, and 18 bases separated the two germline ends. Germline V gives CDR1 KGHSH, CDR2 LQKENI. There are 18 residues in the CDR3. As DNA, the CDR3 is TGTGCCAGCTCACCTCTCTCCGGGACCCAGAGCTCTGGAAACACCATATATTTT. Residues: CASSPLSGTQSSGNTIYF.

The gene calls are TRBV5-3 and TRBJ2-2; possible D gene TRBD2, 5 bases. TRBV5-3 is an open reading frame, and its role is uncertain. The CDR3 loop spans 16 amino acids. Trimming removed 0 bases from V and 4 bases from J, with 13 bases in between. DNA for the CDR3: TGTGCCAGAAGCTTGGCGGATAGCGTGGTCACCGGGGAGCTGTTTTTT. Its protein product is CARSLADSVVTGELFF.

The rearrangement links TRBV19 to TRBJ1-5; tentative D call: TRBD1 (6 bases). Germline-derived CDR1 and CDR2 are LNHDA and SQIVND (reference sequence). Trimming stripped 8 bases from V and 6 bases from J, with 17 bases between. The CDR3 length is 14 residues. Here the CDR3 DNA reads TGTGCCAGTCAATGGGGGGGCAGGACTCAGCCCCAGCATTTT. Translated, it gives CASQWGGRTQPQHF.

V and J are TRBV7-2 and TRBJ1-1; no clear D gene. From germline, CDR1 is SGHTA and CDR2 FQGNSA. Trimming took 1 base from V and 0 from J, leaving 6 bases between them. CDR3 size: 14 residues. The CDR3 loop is CASSLGQLNTEAFF. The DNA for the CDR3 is TGTGCCAGCAGCTTAGGTCAGTTGAACACTGAAGCTTTCTTT.

CDR3 in DNA: TGTGCCAGCAGCTTAATTAGTAACAGGGGTCGGGGCACAGATACGCAGTATTTT. This sequence encodes CASSLISNRGRGTDTQYF. V usage is TRBV11-2 and J usage is TRBJ2-3; TRBD1 aligns across 7 bases. V gave up 2 bases and J gave up 1 base; unmatched junction bases: 12. The length of the CDR3 is 18 residues. Germline V gene data show CDR1 as SGHAT and CDR2 as FQNNGV.

CDR3 amino acids: CASSQDSFDSYNEQFF. For the CDR3, the DNA is TGTGCCAGCAGCCAGGACAGCTTTGACTCCTACAATGAGCAGTTCTTC. The genes are TRBV4-2 and TRBJ2-1, with TRBD1 as a possible D gene (6 bases). CDR3 length: 16 amino acids. Trimming took 3 bases from V and 0 from J, leaving 12 bases between them. The V gene's germline CDR1 is LGHNA and CDR2 YNFKEQ.

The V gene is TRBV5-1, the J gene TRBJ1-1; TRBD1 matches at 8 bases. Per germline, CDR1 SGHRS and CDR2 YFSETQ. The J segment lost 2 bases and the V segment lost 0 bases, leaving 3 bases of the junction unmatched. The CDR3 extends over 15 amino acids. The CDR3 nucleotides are TGCGCCAGCAGCTTGGCCGGGACAGGCAACACTGAAGCTTTCTTT. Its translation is CASSLAGTGNTEAFF.

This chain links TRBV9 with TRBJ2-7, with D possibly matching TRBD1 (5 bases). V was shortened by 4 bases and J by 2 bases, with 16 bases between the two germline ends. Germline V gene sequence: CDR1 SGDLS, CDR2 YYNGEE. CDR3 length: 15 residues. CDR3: CASSPTPRVTYEQYF. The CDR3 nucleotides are TGTGCCAGCAGCCCGACACCCAGGGTCACCTACGAGCAGTACTTC. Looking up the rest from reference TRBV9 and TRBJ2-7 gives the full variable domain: DSGVTQTPKHLITATGQRVTLRCSPRSGDLSVYWYQQSLDQGLQFLIQYYNGEERAKGNILERFSAQQFPDLHSELNLSSLELGDSALYFCASSPTPRVTYEQYFGPGTRLTVT.

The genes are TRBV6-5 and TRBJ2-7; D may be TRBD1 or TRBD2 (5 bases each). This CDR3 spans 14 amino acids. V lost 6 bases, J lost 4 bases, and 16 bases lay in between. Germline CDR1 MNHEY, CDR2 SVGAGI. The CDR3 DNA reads TGTGCCAGCAGGGGGGACCTCACTTCTTACGAGCAGTACTTC. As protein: CASRGDLTSYEQYF.

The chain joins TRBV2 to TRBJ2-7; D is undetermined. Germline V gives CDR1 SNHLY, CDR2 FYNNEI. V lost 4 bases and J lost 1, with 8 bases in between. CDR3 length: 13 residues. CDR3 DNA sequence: TGTGCCAGCAGTGCGCAGGTTTCCTACGAGCAGTACTTC. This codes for CASSAQVSYEQYF.

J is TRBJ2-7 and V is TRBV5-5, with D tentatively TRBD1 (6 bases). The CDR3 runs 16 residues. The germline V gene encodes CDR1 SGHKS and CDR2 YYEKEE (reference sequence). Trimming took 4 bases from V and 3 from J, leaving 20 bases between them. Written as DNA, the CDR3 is TGTGCCAGCAGCCTGGAACCTGAGGGGGTAATCTACGAGCAGTACTTC. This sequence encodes CASSLEPEGVIYEQYF. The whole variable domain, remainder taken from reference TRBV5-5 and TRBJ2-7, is DAGVTQSPTHLIKTRGQQVTLRCSPISGHKSVSWYQQVLGQGPQFIFQYYEKEERGRGNFPDRFSARQFPNYSSELNVNALLLGDSALYLCASSLEPEGVIYEQYFGPGTRLTVT.

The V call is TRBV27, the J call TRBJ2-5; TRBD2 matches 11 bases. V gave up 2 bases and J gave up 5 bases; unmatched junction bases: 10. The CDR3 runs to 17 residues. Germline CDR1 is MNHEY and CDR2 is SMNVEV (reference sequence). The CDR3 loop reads CASSLKKVAGGSETQYF. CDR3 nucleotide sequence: TGTGCCAGCAGTTTAAAGAAGGTAGCGGGGGGGTCGGAGACCCAGTACTTC.

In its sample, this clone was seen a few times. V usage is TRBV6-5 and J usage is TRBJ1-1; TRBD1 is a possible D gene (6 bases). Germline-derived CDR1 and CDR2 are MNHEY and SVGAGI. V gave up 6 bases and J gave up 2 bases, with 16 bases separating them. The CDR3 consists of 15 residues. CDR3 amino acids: CASSLPPTGNTEAFF. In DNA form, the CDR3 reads TGTGCCAGCAGCTTACCTCCGACAGGAAACACTGAAGCTTTCTTT.